A selection of T cell receptor beta chains follows, all from one sample in a study of low-dose radiotherapy and immunotherapy resistance in tumors. Each CDR3 protein is one row after TCRdb ran MiXCR on the reads. The sample has 80,000 or so distinct CDR3 sequences, 17% seen once. The specimen comprised PBMCs, sampled after low-dose radiotherapy plus immunotherapy. These receptors were obtained from a male donor with prostate cancer. CDR3s include the opening cysteine and the closing phenylalanine or tryptophan. The D gene is left open where the match is weak. Clone size is shown for a subset of rows, as once, few, many or a class of expanded clone.

>NA|TRBJ2-7|many|TRBV5-1
CASSPREGSLYEQYF
TGCGCCAGCAGCCCTCGAGAGGGGAGTCTTTACGAGCAGTACTTC
>TRBD2|TRBJ2-7|many|TRBV7-2
CASSLGGAGRSYEQYF
TGTGCCAGCAGCTTAGGAGGAGCGGGACGATCCTACGAGCAGTACTTC
>TRBD1|TRBJ1-1|NA|TRBV12-3/TRBV12-4
CASTPGQGNTEAFF
TGTGCCAGCACCCCGGGACAGGGGAACACTGAAGCTTTCTTT
>NA|TRBJ2-2|many|TRBV6-2/TRBV6-3
CASSYMQGRNGELFF
TGTGCCAGCAGTTATATGCAGGGGCGGAACGGGGAGCTGTTTTTT
>TRBD1|TRBJ2-1|many|TRBV5-6
CASSWGTGSYNEQFF
TGTGCCAGCAGCTGGGGGACAGGCTCCTACAATGAGCAGTTCTTC
>NA|TRBJ2-7|many|TRBV7-2
CASSLPRGPVHEQYF
TGTGCCAGCAGCTTACCCAGGGGTCCTGTACACGAGCAGTACTTC
>NA|TRBJ2-5|few|TRBV15
CATSRAFGGTGIAGVGQTQYF
TGTGCCACCAGCAGAGCCTTCGGGGGGACAGGGATAGCGGGAGTTGGGCAGACCCAGTACTTC
>TRBD1|TRBJ1-1|many|TRBV12-3/TRBV12-4
CASTWGGRGTAFF
TGTGCCAGCACCTGGGGGGGCAGGGGGACAGCTTTCTTT
>TRBD1|TRBJ2-7|few|TRBV6-8
CASRATGNSYEQYF
TGTGCCAGCAGGGCGACAGGGAACTCCTACGAGCAGTACTTC
>TRBD1|TRBJ2-7|many|TRBV10-3
CAISEPGQGSYF
TGTGCCATCAGTGAGCCCGGACAGGGGTCTTACTTC
>TRBD2|TRBJ2-1|many|TRBV5-4
CASSSETSGGPYNEQFF
TGTGCCAGCAGCTCTGAGACTAGCGGAGGACCCTACAATGAGCAGTTCTTC
>NA|TRBJ1-3|many|TRBV4-2
CASSQERGFSGNTIYF
TGTGCCAGCAGCCAAGAACGGGGTTTCTCTGGAAACACCATATATTTT
>NA|TRBJ2-1|NA|TRBV28
CASSLPGLNEQFF
TGTGCCAGCAGTTTGCCAGGTCTCAATGAGCAGTTCTTC
>NA|TRBJ2-1|many|TRBV7-2
CASSRATGTYNEQFF
TGTGCCAGCAGCAGAGCGACAGGAACCTACAATGAGCAGTTCTTC
>NA|TRBJ2-5|many|TRBV7-2
CASTSGASETQYF
TGTGCCAGCACCTCAGGGGCCTCAGAGACCCAGTACTTC
>NA|TRBJ1-5|many|TRBV12-3/TRBV12-4
CASRESNQPQHF
TGTGCCAGCAGGGAGAGCAATCAGCCCCAGCATTTT
>NA|TRBJ2-3|many|TRBV7-2
CASSTTISTDTQYF
TGTGCCAGCAGCACGACAATTAGCACAGATACGCAGTATTTT
>TRBD1|TRBJ2-3|many|TRBV24-1
CATSDSARGSTDTQYF
TGTGCCACCAGTGATTCGGCCAGGGGGAGCACAGATACGCAGTATTTT
>TRBD1|TRBJ1-1|many|TRBV12-3/TRBV12-4
CASSPRTGVGTEAFF
TGTGCCAGCAGTCCGAGGACAGGGGTCGGCACTGAAGCTTTCTTT
>TRBD1|TRBJ2-2|many|TRBV7-8
CASSLGSRTGGTGELFF
TGTGCCAGCAGCTTAGGTTCCAGGACAGGGGGCACCGGGGAGCTGTTTTTT
>NA|TRBJ2-7|NA|TRBV5-1
CASSLGAKTGLVYEQYF
TGCGCCAGCAGCTTGGGAGCTAAAACAGGGTTAGTTTACGAGCAGTACTTC
>TRBD2|TRBJ2-7|many|TRBV9
CASSVGLAGPGSYEQYF
TGTGCCAGCAGCGTAGGACTAGCGGGCCCCGGCTCCTACGAGCAGTACTTC
>NA|TRBJ1-6|many|TRBV19
CASSAQSSYNSPLHF
TGTGCCAGTAGTGCTCAGAGCTCCTATAATTCACCCCTCCACTTT
>NA|TRBJ2-4|NA|TRBV7-2
CASSLGVRAQWDIQYF
TGTGCCAGCAGCTTAGGAGTCAGGGCTCAATGGGACATTCAGTACTTC
>NA|TRBJ2-7|many|TRBV9
CASSVGAGGSSYEQYF
TGTGCCAGCAGCGTAGGGGCAGGAGGATCATCCTACGAGCAGTACTTC
>NA|TRBJ1-1|many|TRBV2
CASSEAERMNTEAFF
TGTGCCAGCAGTGAAGCAGAACGGATGAACACTGAAGCTTTCTTT
>NA|TRBJ2-5|many|TRBV20-1
CSARGGTGETQYF
TGCAGTGCTAGAGGCGGGACCGGGGAGACCCAGTACTTC
>NA|TRBJ1-5|NA|TRBV2
CASTDSDSNQPQHF
TGTGCCAGCACTGACAGCGATAGCAATCAGCCCCAGCATTTT
>TRBD1|TRBJ2-2|many|TRBV5-5
CASSLGQWTGELFF
TGTGCCAGCAGTCTGGGACAGTGGACCGGGGAGCTGTTTTTT
>TRBD2|TRBJ2-1|many|TRBV7-3
CASSATSGMGNEQFF
TGTGCCAGCAGCGCTACTAGCGGGATGGGGAATGAGCAGTTCTTC
>NA|TRBJ2-4|many|TRBV19
CASTRGTRGLAKNIQYF
TGTGCCAGTACCCGAGGAACGCGGGGGCTAGCCAAAAACATTCAGTACTTC
>NA|TRBJ2-1|NA|TRBV27
CASTRPAYNEQFF
TGTGCCAGCACTCGCCCTGCATACAATGAGCAGTTCTTC
>NA|TRBJ1-2|many|TRBV19
CASSYPGNGYTF
TGTGCCAGTAGTTACCCAGGGAATGGCTACACCTTC
>NA|TRBJ2-5|many|TRBV29-1
CSVQKSSQTQYF
TGCAGCGTTCAAAAGTCCAGTCAGACCCAGTACTTC
>NA|TRBJ2-1|many|TRBV5-1
CASSPGTSSSYNEQFF
TGCGCCAGCAGCCCGGGGACTTCCAGCTCCTACAATGAGCAGTTCTTC
>TRBD2|TRBJ2-7|many|TRBV10-3
CAAQGGLADRYEQYF
TGTGCCGCCCAGGGGGGACTAGCGGACCGCTACGAGCAGTACTTC
>NA|TRBJ2-1|many|TRBV2
CASTSGNEQFF
TGTGCCAGCACTAGTGGGAATGAGCAGTTCTTC
>NA|TRBJ1-2|many|TRBV20-1
CSARVRQTGRIYGYTF
TGCAGTGCTAGAGTCAGACAGACAGGAAGAATCTATGGCTACACCTTC
>NA|TRBJ2-3|many|TRBV1
CASSRESSGSLDTQYF
TGCGCCAGCAGCCGCGAATCTAGCGGGAGCCTAGATACGCAGTATTTT
>NA|TRBJ2-2|many|TRBV2
CASRLAPGNTGELFF
TGTGCCAGCAGACTAGCCCCCGGAAACACCGGGGAGCTGTTTTTT
>TRBD2|TRBJ2-7|many|TRBV18
CASSRTSGGSYEQYF
TGTGCCAGCTCTCGAACTAGCGGCGGATCCTACGAGCAGTACTTC
>NA|TRBJ1-2|NA|TRBV3-1
CASSAGGVSYGYTF
TGTGCCAGCAGCGCCGGGGGTGTCTCCTATGGCTACACCTTC
>NA|TRBJ2-7|many|TRBV27
CASSLLADSYEQYF
TGTGCCAGCAGTTTACTTGCGGACTCCTACGAGCAGTACTTC
>NA|TRBJ1-5|many|TRBV28
CASSLSPQPQHF
TGTGCCAGCAGTTTATCACCTCAGCCCCAGCATTTT
>TRBD2|TRBJ2-1|NA|TRBV20-1
CSARDLAGATSNEQFF
TGCAGTGCTAGAGATCTAGCGGGAGCCACTTCGAATGAGCAGTTCTTC
>TRBD2|TRBJ2-5|many|TRBV28
CASKSGTSGQETQYF
TGTGCCAGCAAATCCGGGACTAGCGGCCAAGAGACCCAGTACTTC
>TRBD1|TRBJ2-6|NA|TRBV6-5
CASTRQGSGANVLTF
TGTGCCAGCACTCGACAGGGGTCTGGGGCCAACGTCCTGACTTTC
>TRBD1|TRBJ2-7|many|TRBV4-2
CASSHDLTGDTLIQYF
TGTGCCAGCAGCCACGATCTTACAGGGGACACTCTCATCCAGTACTTC